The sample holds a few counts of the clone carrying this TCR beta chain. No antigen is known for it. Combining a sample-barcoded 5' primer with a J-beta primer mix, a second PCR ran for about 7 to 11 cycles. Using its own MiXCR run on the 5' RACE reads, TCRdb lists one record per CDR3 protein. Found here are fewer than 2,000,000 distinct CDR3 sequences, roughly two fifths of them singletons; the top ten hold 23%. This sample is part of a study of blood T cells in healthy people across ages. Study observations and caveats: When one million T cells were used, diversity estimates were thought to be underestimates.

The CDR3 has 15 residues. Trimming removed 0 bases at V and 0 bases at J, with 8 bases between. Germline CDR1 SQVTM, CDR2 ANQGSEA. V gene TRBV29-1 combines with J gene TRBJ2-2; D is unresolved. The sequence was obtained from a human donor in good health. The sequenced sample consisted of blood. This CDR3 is CSVEDGVPNTGELFF. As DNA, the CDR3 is TGCAGCGTTGAAGATGGGGTACCGAACACCGGGGAGCTGTTTTTT.